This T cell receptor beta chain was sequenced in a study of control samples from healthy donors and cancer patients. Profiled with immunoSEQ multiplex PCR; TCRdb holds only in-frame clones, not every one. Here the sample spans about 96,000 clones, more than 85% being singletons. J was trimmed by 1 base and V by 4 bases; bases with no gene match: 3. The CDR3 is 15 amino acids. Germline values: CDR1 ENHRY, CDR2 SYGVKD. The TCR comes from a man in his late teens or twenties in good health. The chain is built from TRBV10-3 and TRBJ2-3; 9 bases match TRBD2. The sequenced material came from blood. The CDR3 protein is CAISGTSVGTDTQYF. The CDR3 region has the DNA TGTGCCATCAGTGGGACTAGCGTAGGCACAGATACGCAGTATTTT.